This TCR beta chain stems from a study of T cells in Graves' hyperthyroidism and ophthalmopathy. General study findings and limits: The authors' 13 V-J model separated ophthalmopathy from stable hyperthyroidism.

At least ten counts were recorded for this clonotype. Its cognate antigen is unknown. RNA transcripts gave rise to amplified TCR beta CDR3 regions. First-round RT-PCR with HTBI primers amplified the TCR CDR3 region. MiXCR, run by TCRdb on the multiplex PCR reads, gives a single entry per CDR3 protein. The repertoire holds some 600,000 distinct CDR3 sequences, with approximately 13% as singletons. The sequenced sample consisted of blood. This sequence originates from a young woman with Graves' hyperthyroidism that later progressed to Graves' ophthalmopathy.

The CDR3 loop reads CASSLSLGETDTQYF. The CDR3 nucleotides read TGTGCCAGCAGCTTAAGTTTGGGGGAAACAGATACGCAGTATTTT. The chain joins TRBV11-2 to TRBJ2-3; the D gene could be TRBD1 or TRBD2 (5 bases each). Trimming cost V 2 bases and J 3 bases, with 12 bases left between them. Per germline, CDR1 SGHAT and CDR2 FQNNGV. The CDR3 has 15 residues.